The 20 T cell receptor beta chains below come from one sample, sequenced in a study of shared T cell receptors in the human thymus. Sequencing was performed with immunoSEQ multiplex PCR; in TCRdb, only in-frame clones are kept and a portion is missing. The table records roughly 500,000 clones, around three quarters of them present only once. These data also formed part of another study, on human thymus T cells.

Sequencing used thymocytes. These receptors all stem from a boy younger than two with a congenital heart defect.

This clone was seen a handful of times. The DNA of the CDR3 is TGTGCCAGCAGTGAATCACCTCTAGCGGGAGTTATAGATACGCAGTATTTT. Amino acids: CASSESPLAGVIDTQYF. The V gene is TRBV25-1, the J gene TRBJ2-3; TRBD2 agrees at 10 bases. The junction had 9 bases not matched to a gene; V was cut back by 1 base and J by 5 bases. CDR3 length: 17 amino acids. The germline CDR1 and CDR2 sequences are MGHDK and SYGVNS.

This chain joins TRBV20-1 and TRBJ2-5; D remains ambiguous. The V gene's germline CDR1 is DFQATT and CDR2 SNEGSKA (reference sequence). This CDR3 comprises 10 residues. The V end was cut by 7 bases, the J end by 5 bases, with 8 bases between. The CDR3 region is CSGGLETQYF. CDR3 nucleotide sequence: TGCAGTGGCGGTTTGGAGACCCAGTACTTC.

The chain carries TRBV4-2 and TRBJ2-3; 8 bases fit TRBD2. Germline lookup yields CDR1 LGHNA and CDR2 YNFKEQ. Trimming cost V 4 bases and J 4 bases; bases outside gene matches: 7. The CDR3 length is 15 residues. The CDR3 spells CASSLGTSTADTQYF. As DNA, the CDR3 is TGTGCCAGCAGCCTCGGGACTAGTACGGCAGATACGCAGTATTTT.

V gene TRBV6-5 combines with J gene TRBJ1-5, with a tentative D call TRBD1 (6 bases). The CDR3 consists of 13 residues. Per germline, CDR1 MNHEY and CDR2 SVGAGI. The V gene lost 6 bases and the J gene lost 3 bases, with 9 bases spanning the gap. The CDR3 DNA sequence: TGTGCCAGCAGGGGGACACCCAATCAGCCCCAGCATTTT. This encodes CASRGTPNQPQHF.

This clone was detected only once. The genes are TRBV20-1 and TRBJ2-1; 11 nucleotides agree with TRBD2. The CDR3 runs to 11 residues. Germline CDR1 reads DFQATT; CDR2 reads SNEGSKA (reference sequence). The CDR3 region has the DNA TGCAGCGGGACTAGCGGCAATGAGCAGTTCTTC. It specifies CSGTSGNEQFF.

This clone was seen a handful of times. This chain links TRBV29-1 with TRBJ1-2, with 9 bases aligning to TRBD1. Germline-derived CDR1 and CDR2 are SQVTM and ANQGSEA. V dropped 5 bases and J dropped 1; count of bases not matched to a gene: 8. The CDR3 is 15 residues long. CDR3 sequence (DNA): TGCAGCGTTCAGCGGACAGGGGATGTTAACTATGGCTACACCTTC. This translates into CSVQRTGDVNYGYTF.

This chain uses TRBV15 with TRBJ2-1; 9 positions agree with TRBD2. With V trimmed by 2 bases and J by 12 bases, 8 bases remained unmatched. This CDR3 spans 14 amino acids. Germline CDR1 reads LNHNV; CDR2 reads YYDKDF (reference sequence). CDR3 residues: CATSRLAGPDRQFF. CDR3 nucleotide sequence: TGTGCCACCAGCAGACTAGCGGGGCCTGATCGGCAGTTCTTC.

The J gene is TRBJ1-5, the V gene TRBV6-1, with D uncertain. The CDR3 has 14 amino acids. V was pared by 5 bases and J by 4 bases, with 12 bases between. CDR1 MNHNS and CDR2 SASEGT come from the germline V gene. The CDR3 DNA sequence: TGTGCCAGCAGTAGAAACGGGAGTAATCAGCCCCAGCATTTT. This encodes CASSRNGSNQPQHF.

Comments on this clone: The CDR3 ends on some other residue instead of the conserved phenylalanine or tryptophan, so this is likely a read error. The DNA is omitted, as the CDR3 cannot be located on it reliably, and the CDR3 follows TCRdb's listing. The chain joins TRBV12-2 to TRBJ1-1; no check of the table's D call, TRBD1, against the DNA was made. TRBV12-2 is shown as a pseudogene. The CDR3 has 10 residues if both end residues are counted. CDR3 sequence: CASRLLGQGR.

CDR3 bases: TGTGCCAGCAGCTTAGTAATATGGGACTCACCCTGGGCCTATGGCTACACCTTC. It specifies CASSLVIWDSPWAYGYTF. The chain uses TRBV7-2 and TRBJ1-2; perhaps TRBD1 as D (5 bases). Trimming pared 1 base from V and 4 bases from J, leaving 22 bases between. CDR3 length: 18 residues. Germline V gives CDR1 SGHTA, CDR2 FQGNSA.

DNA of the CDR3: TGTGCCAGCAGCGGGGGATCGACTAGCGGGACAGCCGGGGAGCTGTTTTTT. It yields the protein CASSGGSTSGTAGELFF. The chain is built from TRBV5-6 and TRBJ2-2; 11 nucleotides align to TRBD2. Trimming took 4 bases from V and 6 from J; bases not matched to a gene: 11. CDR3 length equals 17 residues. Germline V gene lookup returns CDR1 SGHDT and CDR2 YYEEEE.

The chain uses TRBV28 and TRBJ2-1; the match to TRBD2 covers 7 bases. CDR1 is MDHEN and CDR2 is SYDVKM in the germline V gene. This CDR3 has 18 amino acids. Trimming removed 4 bases from V and 7 bases from J; junction bases left unmatched: 19. The CDR3 coding sequence is TGTGCCAGCAGTTCTAAACTAATCCCGGGACTATCCTGGAATGAGCAGTTCTTC. Amino acid sequence: CASSSKLIPGLSWNEQFF. Using reference TRBV28 and TRBJ2-1 for the parts outside the CDR3, the full variable domain is DVKVTQSSRYLVKRTGEKVFLECVQDMDHENMFWYRQDPGLGLRLIYFSYDVKMKEKGDIPEGYSVSREKKERFSLILESASTNQTSMYLCASSSKLIPGLSWNEQFFGPGTRLTVL.

The V and J genes are TRBV30 and TRBJ2-6; 7 bases align to TRBD2. From germline, CDR1 is GTSNPN and CDR2 SVGIG (reference sequence). Trimming removed 0 bases from V and 2 bases from J; junction bases left unmatched: 4. There are 16 residues in the CDR3. The CDR3 DNA follows: TGTGCCTGGAGTGTACGCGGGAGTGCTGGGGCCAACGTCCTGACTTTC. The encoded protein is CAWSVRGSAGANVLTF.

V usage is TRBV4-1 and J usage is TRBJ2-4; TRBD2 matches at 9 bases. V trimming: 1 base; J trimming: 0 bases; junction bases outside the gene matches: 10. The CDR3 runs 19 residues. Per the germline V gene, CDR1 is MGHRA and CDR2 is YSYEKL. The CDR3: CASSQGGSGGKLAKNIQYF. The DNA of the CDR3 is TGCGCCAGCAGCCAAGGGGGTAGCGGGGGAAAACTAGCCAAAAACATTCAGTACTTC.

V gene TRBV4-1 combines with J gene TRBJ2-1, with 10 bases matching TRBD2. This CDR3 is built from 21 residues. CDR1 and CDR2 from the germline V gene are MGHRA and YSYEKL. V gave up 3 bases and J gave up 2 bases; unmatched junction bases: 19. DNA for the CDR3: TGCGCCAGCAGCCACCGATTGGGACTAGCGTGGGACGAGGGGGCCTACAATGAGCAGTTCTTC. The encoded protein is CASSHRLGLAWDEGAYNEQFF.

The V gene is TRBV7-2, the J gene TRBJ2-1; TRBD2 agrees at 7 bases. This CDR3 is 13 amino acids long. V trimming: 7 bases; J trimming: 6 bases; junction bases outside the gene matches: 6. CDR1 is SGHTA, CDR2 FQGNSA, per germline. The CDR3: CASTDRGVNEQFF. In nucleotides, the CDR3 is TGTGCCAGCACCGACCGGGGGGTCAATGAGCAGTTCTTC.

This chain joins TRBV29-1 and TRBJ2-1; 9 bases map to TRBD2. The length of the CDR3 is 19 residues. Unmatched junction bases numbered 20, after V lost 0 bases and J lost 8 bases. Germline V lookup: CDR1 SQVTM, CDR2 ANQGSEA. CDR3 loop: CSVEEANCSGSHFQDEQFF. The CDR3 DNA is TGCAGCGTTGAAGAGGCGAATTGTAGCGGGAGTCACTTTCAGGATGAGCAGTTCTTC.

The CDR3 region has the DNA TGCAGCGTTGATTTAGGGGAGGGCACAGATACGCAGTATTTT. It yields the protein CSVDLGEGTDTQYF. The chain is built from TRBV29-1 and TRBJ2-3; a weak D match, TRBD2 (6 bases). Deletions cut 3 bases from V and 1 base from J, with 11 bases between. CDR3 length: 14 amino acids. Looked up from germline, CDR1 is SQVTM and CDR2 is ANQGSEA.

This chain joins TRBV15 and TRBJ2-7; D remains ambiguous. Germline values: CDR1 LNHNV, CDR2 YYDKDF (reference sequence). V dropped 5 bases and J dropped 6 bases, with 17 bases sitting between them. This CDR3 is built from 14 residues. This chain's CDR3 is CATSPVGQKTEQYF. The DNA of the CDR3 is TGTGCCACCAGCCCTGTGGGCCAAAAAACCGAGCAGTACTTC.

The J gene is TRBJ2-7, the V gene TRBV4-3, with 10 nucleotides matching TRBD2. V lost 0 bases, J lost 0 bases, and 8 bases stayed unmatched. The CDR3 consists of 18 residues. Germline CDR1 reads LGHNA; CDR2 reads YSLEER. CDR3 region: CASSQDRASGSLSYEQYF. In DNA form, the CDR3 reads TGCGCCAGCAGCCAAGATAGGGCTAGCGGGAGTCTCTCCTACGAGCAGTACTTC.